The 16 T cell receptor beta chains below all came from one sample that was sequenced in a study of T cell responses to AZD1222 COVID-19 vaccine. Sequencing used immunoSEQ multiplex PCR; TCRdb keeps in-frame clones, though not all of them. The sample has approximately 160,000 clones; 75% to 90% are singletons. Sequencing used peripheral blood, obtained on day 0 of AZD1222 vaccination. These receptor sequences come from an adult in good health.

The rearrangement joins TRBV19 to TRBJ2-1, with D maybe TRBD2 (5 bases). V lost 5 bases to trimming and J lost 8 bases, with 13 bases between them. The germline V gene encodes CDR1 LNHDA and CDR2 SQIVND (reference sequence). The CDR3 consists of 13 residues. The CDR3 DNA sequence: TGTGCCAGTAGTGGCGAGGGATGGGATGAGCAGTTCTTC. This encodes CASSGEGWDEQFF.

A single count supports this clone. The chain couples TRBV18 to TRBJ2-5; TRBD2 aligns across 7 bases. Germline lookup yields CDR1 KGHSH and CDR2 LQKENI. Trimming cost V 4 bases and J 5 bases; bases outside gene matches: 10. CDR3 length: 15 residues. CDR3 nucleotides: TGTGCCAGCTCACGGGGTAGCGGGCTCACGGAGACCCAGTACTTC. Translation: CASSRGSGLTETQYF.

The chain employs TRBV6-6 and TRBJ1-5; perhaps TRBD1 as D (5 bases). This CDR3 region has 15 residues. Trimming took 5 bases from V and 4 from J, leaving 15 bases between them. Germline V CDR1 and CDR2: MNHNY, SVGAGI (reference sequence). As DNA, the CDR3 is TGTGCCAGCAGTAGACCAGACAGTTCTAATCAGCCCCAGCATTTT. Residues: CASSRPDSSNQPQHF.

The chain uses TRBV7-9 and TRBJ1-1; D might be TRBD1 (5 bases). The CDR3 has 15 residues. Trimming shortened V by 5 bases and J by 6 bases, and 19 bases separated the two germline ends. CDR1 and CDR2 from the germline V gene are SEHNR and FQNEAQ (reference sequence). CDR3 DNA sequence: TGTGCCAGCAGCCTGGTTGGGGGTTTGGGATCTGAAGCTTTCTTT. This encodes CASSLVGGLGSEAFF.

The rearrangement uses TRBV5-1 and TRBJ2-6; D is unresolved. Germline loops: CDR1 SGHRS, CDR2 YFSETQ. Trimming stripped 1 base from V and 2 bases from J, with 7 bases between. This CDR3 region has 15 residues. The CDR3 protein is CASSLISTGANVLTF. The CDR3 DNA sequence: TGCGCCAGCAGCTTGATTTCCACTGGGGCCAACGTCCTGACTTTC.

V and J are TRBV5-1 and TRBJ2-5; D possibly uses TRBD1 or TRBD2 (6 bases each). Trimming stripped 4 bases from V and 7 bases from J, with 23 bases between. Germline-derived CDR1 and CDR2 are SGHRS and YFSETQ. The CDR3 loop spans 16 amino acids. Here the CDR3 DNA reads TGCGCCAGCAGCGGGACGTCTAGGGGGGCCTTCCTGACCCAGTACTTC. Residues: CASSGTSRGAFLTQYF.

The CDR3 coding sequence is TGCGCCAGCAGCTTGGGTCCTACGGAGGGAGATACGCAGTATTTT. Translation gives CASSLGPTEGDTQYF. The rearrangement uses TRBV5-1 and TRBJ2-3; possible D gene TRBD2, 6 bases. From germline, CDR1 is SGHRS and CDR2 YFSETQ. CDR3 length equals 15 residues. Trimming removed 0 bases from V and 5 bases from J, with 13 bases in between.

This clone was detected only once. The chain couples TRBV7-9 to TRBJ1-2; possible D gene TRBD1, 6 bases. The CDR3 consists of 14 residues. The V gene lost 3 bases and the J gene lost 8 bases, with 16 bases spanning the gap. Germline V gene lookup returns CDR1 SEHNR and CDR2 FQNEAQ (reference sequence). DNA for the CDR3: TGTGCCAGCAGCTTGAGCAGGGGCTGGGTGGGCTACACCTTC. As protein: CASSLSRGWVGYTF. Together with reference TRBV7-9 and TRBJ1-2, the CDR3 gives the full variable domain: DTGVSQNPRHKITKRGQNVTFRCDPISEHNRLYWYRQTLGQGPEFLTYFQNEAQLEKSRLLSDRFSAERPKGSFSTLEIQRTEQGDSAMYLCASSLSRGWVGYTFGSGTRLTVV.

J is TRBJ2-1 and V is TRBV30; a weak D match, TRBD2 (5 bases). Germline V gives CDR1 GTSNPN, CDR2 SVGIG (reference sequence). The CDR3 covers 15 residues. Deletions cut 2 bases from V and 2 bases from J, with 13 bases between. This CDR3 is CAWSLLVSAYNEQFF. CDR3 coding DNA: TGTGCCTGGAGTTTACTAGTTTCGGCCTACAATGAGCAGTTCTTC.

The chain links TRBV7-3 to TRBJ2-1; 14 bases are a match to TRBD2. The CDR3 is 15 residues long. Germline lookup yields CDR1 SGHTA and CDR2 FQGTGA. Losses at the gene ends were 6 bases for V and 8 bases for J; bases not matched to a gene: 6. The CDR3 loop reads CASRAGTSGSHEQFF. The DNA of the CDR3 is TGTGCCAGCAGGGCCGGGACTAGCGGGAGTCATGAGCAGTTCTTC.

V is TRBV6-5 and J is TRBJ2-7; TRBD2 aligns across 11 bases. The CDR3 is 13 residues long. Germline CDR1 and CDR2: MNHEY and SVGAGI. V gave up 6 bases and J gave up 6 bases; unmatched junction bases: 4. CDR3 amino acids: CASRTGLAGEQYF. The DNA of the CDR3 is TGTGCCAGCAGGACCGGACTAGCGGGCGAGCAGTACTTC.

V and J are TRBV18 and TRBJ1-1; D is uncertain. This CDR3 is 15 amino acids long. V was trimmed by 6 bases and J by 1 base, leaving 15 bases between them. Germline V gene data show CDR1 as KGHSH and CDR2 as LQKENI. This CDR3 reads CASSSMARGNTEAFF. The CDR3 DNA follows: TGTGCCAGCTCGTCGATGGCACGGGGGAACACTGAAGCTTTCTTT.

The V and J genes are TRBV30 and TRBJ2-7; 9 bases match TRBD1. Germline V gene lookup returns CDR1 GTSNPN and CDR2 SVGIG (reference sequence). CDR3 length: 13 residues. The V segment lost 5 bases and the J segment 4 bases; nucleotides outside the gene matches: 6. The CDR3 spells CAWGTGNAYEQYF. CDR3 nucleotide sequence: TGTGCCTGGGGGACAGGGAATGCGTACGAGCAGTACTTC.

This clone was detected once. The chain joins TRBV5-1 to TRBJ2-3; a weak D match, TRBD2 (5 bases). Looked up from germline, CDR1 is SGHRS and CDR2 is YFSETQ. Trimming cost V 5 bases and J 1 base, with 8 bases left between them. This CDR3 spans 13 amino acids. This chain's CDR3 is CASRAGGTDTQYF. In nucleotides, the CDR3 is TGCGCCAGCAGAGCCGGGGGCACAGATACGCAGTATTTT. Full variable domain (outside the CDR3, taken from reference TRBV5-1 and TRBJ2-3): KAGVTQTPRYLIKTRGQQVTLSCSPISGHRSVSWYQQTPGQGLQFLFEYFSETQRNKGNFPGRFSGRQFSNSRSEMNVSTLELGDSALYLCASRAGGTDTQYFGPGTRLTVL.

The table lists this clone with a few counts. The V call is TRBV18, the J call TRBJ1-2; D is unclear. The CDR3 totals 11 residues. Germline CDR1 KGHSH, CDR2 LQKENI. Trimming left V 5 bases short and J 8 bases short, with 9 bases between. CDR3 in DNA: TGTGCCAGCTCAGTGGGTGAGGGCTACACCTTC. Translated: CASSVGEGYTF.

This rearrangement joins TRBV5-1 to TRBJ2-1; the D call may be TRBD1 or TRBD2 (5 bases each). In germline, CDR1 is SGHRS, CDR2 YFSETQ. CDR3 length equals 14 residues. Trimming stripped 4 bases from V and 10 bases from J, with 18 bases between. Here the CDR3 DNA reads TGCGCCAGCAGCCCCGGAGTGGGGGAAGGGGAGCAGTTCTTC. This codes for CASSPGVGEGEQFF. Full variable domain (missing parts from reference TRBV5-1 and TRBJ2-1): KAGVTQTPRYLIKTRGQQVTLSCSPISGHRSVSWYQQTPGQGLQFLFEYFSETQRNKGNFPGRFSGRQFSNSRSEMNVSTLELGDSALYLCASSPGVGEGEQFFGPGTRLTVL.